In this sample, the clone carrying this T cell receptor beta chain turned up a few times. The antigen remains undetermined. Profiled with immunoSEQ multiplex PCR; TCRdb holds only in-frame clones, not every one. The sample carries 300,000 to 350,000 clones, around 70% recorded once. This entry belongs to a study of shared clonotypes between healthy human individuals. Overall study results and limits: The study's rarefaction showed incomplete sorted-subset sequencing despite large depth. Clonotypes shared by all four sorted-subset donors had higher generation probabilities than non-shared clonotypes. Roughly 5% of naive CD4 clonotypes were common to a few donors. An expected dependence of interdonor clonotype sharing on sequencing depth was noted.

This CDR3 spans 13 amino acids. Trimming removed 2 bases from V and 8 bases from J, with 12 bases in between. CDR1 and CDR2 from the germline V gene are SGHNT and YYREEE (reference sequence). The specimen was memory CD4+ T cells sorted from blood. The subset was: CD45RA-negative fraction. The source of this sequence is a man younger than 40 in good health. The chain carries TRBV5-4 and TRBJ2-3; D call uncertain. CDR3 protein: CASSFSPLSTQYF. CDR3 nucleotides: TGTGCCAGCAGCTTTTCCCCGCTAAGTACGCAGTATTTT. Complete variable domain (other parts from reference TRBV5-4 and TRBJ2-3): ETGVTQSPTHLIKTRGQQVTLRCSSQSGHNTVSWYQQALGQGPQFIFQYYREEENGRGNFPPRFSGLQFPNYSSELNVNALELDDSALYLCASSFSPLSTQYFGPGTRLTVL.